Each of the 18 T cell receptor beta chains below was sequenced from the same sample in a study of blood T cell repertoires in COVID-19. Data came from immunoSEQ multiplex PCR; TCRdb stores just in-frame clones and leaves some out. The table lists over 50,000 clones, roughly 80% of them singletons. What was sequenced was peripheral blood. These receptors all come from a man in his 70s with acute or convalescent COVID-19.

The chain recombines TRBV5-1 with TRBJ2-7, with D possibly being TRBD1 (5 bases). CDR1 and CDR2 (germline): SGHRS, YFSETQ. The CDR3 runs 14 residues. V was trimmed by 0 bases and J by 3 bases, leaving 10 bases between them. CDR3 sequence reads: CASSLVGVDYEQYF. The CDR3 DNA is TGCGCCAGCAGCTTGGTAGGGGTAGACTACGAGCAGTACTTC.

The gene calls are TRBV6-4 and TRBJ2-1; the match to TRBD2 covers 8 bases. CDR3 length: 15 residues. The junction had 12 bases not matched to a gene; V was cut back by 8 bases and J by 6 bases. Germline CDR1 and CDR2: MRHNA and SNTAGT. The CDR3 nucleotides read TGTGCCAGCCTTCTTCGTCCGGGGGGGTTCAATGAGCAGTTCTTC. Amino acid sequence: CASLLRPGGFNEQFF.

The chain couples TRBV5-1 to TRBJ2-3, with TRBD2 matching over 10 bases. Germline lookup yields CDR1 SGHRS and CDR2 YFSETQ. Trimming took 4 bases from V and 3 from J; bases not matched to a gene: 5. The CDR3 consists of 15 residues. The CDR3 loop is CASSVPSGGTDTQYF. CDR3 DNA: TGCGCCAGCAGCGTCCCTAGCGGGGGTACAGATACGCAGTATTTT.

This clone appeared a single time. CDR3 protein: CASSRKFPLGQGLRNQPQHF. In DNA, the CDR3 is TGTGCCAGTAGTCGTAAATTTCCCCTGGGTCAGGGGCTCCGCAATCAGCCCCAGCATTTT. V gene TRBV19 combines with J gene TRBJ1-5, with a possible D match to TRBD1 (6 bases). Trimming left V 5 bases short and J 2 bases short, with 28 bases between. The CDR3 contains 20 residues. Per germline, CDR1 LNHDA and CDR2 SQIVND (reference sequence).

The chain links TRBV19 to TRBJ2-5; D is perhaps TRBD2 (6 bases). V was pared by 8 bases and J by 5 bases, with 12 bases between. Germline CDR1 reads LNHDA; CDR2 reads SQIVND (reference sequence). This CDR3 comprises 12 residues. The CDR3, as DNA: TGTGCCAGTCGCCAGGCGGGGGAGACCCAGTACTTC. This gives the protein CASRQAGETQYF. Full variable domain (rest looked up from reference TRBV19 and TRBJ2-5): DGGITQSPKYLFRKEGQNVTLSCEQNLNHDAMYWYRQDPGQGLRLIYYSQIVNDFQKGDIAEGYSVSREKKESFPLTVTSAQKNPTAFYLCASRQAGETQYFGPGTRLLVL.

The CDR3: CASSILRGDTQYF. DNA for the CDR3: TGTGCCAGTAGTATCCTCAGGGGTGATACGCAGTATTTT. The chain employs TRBV19 and TRBJ2-3; D possibly corresponds to TRBD1 (6 bases). The CDR3 has 13 amino acids. Deletions cut 3 bases from V and 6 bases from J, with 10 bases between. CDR1 LNHDA and CDR2 SQIVND come from the germline V gene (reference sequence).

The CDR3 here is CASSVVGGNTEAFF. The CDR3 nucleotides are TGTGCCAGCAGCGTAGTAGGGGGGAACACTGAAGCTTTCTTT. The chain uses TRBV9 and TRBJ1-1; possible D gene TRBD1, 6 bases. Germline V gene lookup returns CDR1 SGDLS and CDR2 YYNGEE. The CDR3 contains 14 residues. V dropped 0 bases and J dropped 1 base, with 7 bases sitting between them.

The chain has TRBV4-1 and TRBJ2-5, with 12 nucleotides matching TRBD2. Germline V CDR1 and CDR2: MGHRA, YSYEKL. V gave up 1 base and J gave up 5 bases; unmatched junction bases: 5. The CDR3 sequence is 16 residues long. The CDR3 region is CASSQGLAGGAETQYF. The DNA of the CDR3 is TGCGCCAGCAGCCAAGGCCTAGCGGGGGGGGCGGAGACCCAGTACTTC.

This rearrangement joins TRBV6-5 to TRBJ1-1; 7 bases match TRBD1. Trimming removed 2 bases from V and 1 base from J; junction bases left unmatched: 4. The CDR3 contains 15 residues. The germline V gene has CDR1 MNHEY and CDR2 SVGAGI. In nucleotides, the CDR3 is TGTGCCAGCAGTTACGGGGCAGGGGGGAACACTGAAGCTTTCTTT. As protein: CASSYGAGGNTEAFF.

With respect to this clone: Distinct nucleotide sequences in the sample also encode this CDR3. V and J are TRBV5-1 and TRBJ2-1; a possible D gene is TRBD1 (6 bases). V was shortened by 2 bases and J by 7 bases, with 7 bases between the two germline ends. The germline V gene encodes CDR1 SGHRS and CDR2 YFSETQ. The CDR3 covers 12 residues. The CDR3 loop reads CASSLGQNEQFF. The CDR3 region has the DNA TGCGCCAGCAGCTTAGGACAGAATGAGCAGTTCTTC. Looking up the rest from reference TRBV5-1 and TRBJ2-1 gives the full variable domain: KAGVTQTPRYLIKTRGQQVTLSCSPISGHRSVSWYQQTPGQGLQFLFEYFSETQRNKGNFPGRFSGRQFSNSRSEMNVSTLELGDSALYLCASSLGQNEQFFGPGTRLTVL.

The J gene is TRBJ1-2, the V gene TRBV19; 8 positions match TRBD1. Germline CDR1 is LNHDA and CDR2 is SQIVND (reference sequence). This CDR3 is 15 amino acids long. V shed 3 bases and J 0 bases; nucleotides not matched to a gene: 3. CDR3 amino acids: CASSIPTGANYGYTF. The DNA for the CDR3 is TGTGCCAGTAGTATCCCGACAGGGGCTAACTATGGCTACACCTTC.

This clone occurred a few times. The chain combines TRBV4-1 with TRBJ1-5; no clear D. The CDR3 has 14 amino acids. The germline V gene encodes CDR1 MGHRA and CDR2 YSYEKL. Between the trimmed V and J ends, which lost 1 base and 6 bases, there was a span of 10 bases. In DNA, the CDR3 is TGCGCCAGCAGCCAAGTGCGGTGGAGTCAGCCCCAGCATTTT. It is translated as CASSQVRWSQPQHF.

In this sample, this clone turned up once. The V gene is TRBV5-1, the J gene TRBJ2-2, with unresolved D. The CDR3 length is 15 residues. Trimming took 0 bases from V and 3 from J, leaving 9 bases between them. Looked up from germline, CDR1 is SGHRS and CDR2 is YFSETQ. The CDR3 coding sequence is TGCGCCAGCAGCTTGGTAACCACTGACACCGGGGAGCTGTTTTTT. Protein sequence: CASSLVTTDTGELFF. The full variable domain, completed using reference TRBV5-1 and TRBJ2-2, is KAGVTQTPRYLIKTRGQQVTLSCSPISGHRSVSWYQQTPGQGLQFLFEYFSETQRNKGNFPGRFSGRQFSNSRSEMNVSTLELGDSALYLCASSLVTTDTGELFFGEGSRLTVL.

The chain uses TRBV5-1 and TRBJ2-1, with TRBD2 matching 12 bases. The CDR3 covers 16 residues. The V and J ends lost 4 bases and 4 bases, in that order; junction bases with no gene match: 6. Germline V gene data show CDR1 as SGHRS and CDR2 as YFSETQ. CDR3 region: CASSRELAGGYNEQFF. The CDR3 bases are TGCGCCAGCAGCCGCGAACTAGCGGGGGGATACAATGAGCAGTTCTTC. Filled out from reference TRBV5-1 and TRBJ2-1, the complete variable domain reads KAGVTQTPRYLIKTRGQQVTLSCSPISGHRSVSWYQQTPGQGLQFLFEYFSETQRNKGNFPGRFSGRQFSNSRSEMNVSTLELGDSALYLCASSRELAGGYNEQFFGPGTRLTVL.

This chain joins TRBV27 and TRBJ2-1; 7 bases align to TRBD2. The CDR3 contains 19 residues. Unmatched junction bases numbered 18, after V lost 3 bases and J lost 4 bases. From germline, CDR1 is MNHEY and CDR2 SMNVEV (reference sequence). CDR3 sequence (DNA): TGTGCCAGCAGTTTCCGCCTGGGGGGATACGGGGGGAATTACAATGAGCAGTTCTTC. Translated, it gives CASSFRLGGYGGNYNEQFF.

V and J are TRBV15 and TRBJ2-6; 11 bases agree with TRBD1. After removal of 1 base from V and 4 bases from J, the junction contained 6 bases not matched to a gene. Germline CDR1 LNHNV, CDR2 YYDKDF (reference sequence). This CDR3 comprises 18 residues. The CDR3: CATSRGGQGVSGANVLTF. The CDR3 DNA reads as TGTGCCACCAGCAGAGGGGGACAGGGGGTCTCCGGGGCCAACGTCCTGACTTTC.

This clone was picked up one time. The chain recombines TRBV9 with TRBJ2-1, with 7 bases aligning to TRBD1. This CDR3 has 14 residues. Germline CDR1 is SGDLS and CDR2 is YYNGEE. The V gene end was trimmed by 7 bases and the J gene end by 2 bases; junction bases not matched to a gene: 6. CDR3 region: CASGSRGPYNEQFF. CDR3 in DNA: TGTGCCAGCGGGTCGAGGGGGCCCTACAATGAGCAGTTCTTC.

The rearrangement uses TRBV5-6 and TRBJ1-4, with 9 positions matching TRBD1. Germline assignment: CDR1 SGHDT and CDR2 YYEEEE. The J segment lost 0 bases and the V segment lost 2 bases, leaving 5 bases of the junction unmatched. The CDR3 totals 17 residues. This CDR3 reads CASSFGTGYATNEKLFF. The CDR3 nucleotides are TGTGCCAGCAGCTTTGGGACAGGGTATGCAACTAATGAAAAACTGTTTTTT.